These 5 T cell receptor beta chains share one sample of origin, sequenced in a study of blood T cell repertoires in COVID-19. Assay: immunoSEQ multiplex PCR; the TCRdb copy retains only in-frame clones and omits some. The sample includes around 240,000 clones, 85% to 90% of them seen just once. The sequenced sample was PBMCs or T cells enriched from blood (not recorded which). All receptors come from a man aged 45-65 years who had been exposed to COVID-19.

The CDR3 here is CASRPGQGAYEQYV. The CDR3 nucleotides read TGTGCCAGCAGGCCGGGACAGGGAGCCTACGAGCAGTACGTC. This chain connects TRBV6-5 to TRBJ2-7; 9 nucleotides agree with TRBD1. Germline V lookup: CDR1 MNHEY, CDR2 SVGAGI. The CDR3 sequence is 14 residues long. V was pared by 6 bases and J by 2 bases, with 5 bases of the junction left unmatched.

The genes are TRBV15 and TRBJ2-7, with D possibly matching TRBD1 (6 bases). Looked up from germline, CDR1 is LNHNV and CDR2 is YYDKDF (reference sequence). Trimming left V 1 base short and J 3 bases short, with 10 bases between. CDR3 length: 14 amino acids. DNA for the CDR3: TGTGCCACCAGCAGAGCCGGACAGTACTACGAGCAGTACGTC. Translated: CATSRAGQYYEQYV.

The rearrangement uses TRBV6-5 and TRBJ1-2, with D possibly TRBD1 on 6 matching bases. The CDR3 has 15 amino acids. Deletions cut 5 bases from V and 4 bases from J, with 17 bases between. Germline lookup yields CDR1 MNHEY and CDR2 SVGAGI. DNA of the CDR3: TGTGCCAGCAGTACACAGGGAAGCAGAACCTATGGCTACACCTTC. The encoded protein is CASSTQGSRTYGYTF.

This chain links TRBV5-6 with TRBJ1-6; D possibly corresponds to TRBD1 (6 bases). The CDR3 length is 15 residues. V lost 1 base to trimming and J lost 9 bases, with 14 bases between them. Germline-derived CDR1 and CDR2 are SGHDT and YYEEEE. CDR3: CASSLKSGDGSPLHF. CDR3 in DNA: TGTGCCAGCAGCTTGAAATCAGGGGACGGTTCACCCCTCCACTTT.

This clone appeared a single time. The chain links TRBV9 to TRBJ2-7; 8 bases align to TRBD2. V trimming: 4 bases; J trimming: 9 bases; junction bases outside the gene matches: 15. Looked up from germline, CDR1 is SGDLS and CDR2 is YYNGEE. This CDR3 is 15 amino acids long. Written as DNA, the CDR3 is TGTGCCAGCAGCCCCCGGGTTAGCGGGGCCACGGGGCAGTACTTC. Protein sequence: CASSPRVSGATGQYF.